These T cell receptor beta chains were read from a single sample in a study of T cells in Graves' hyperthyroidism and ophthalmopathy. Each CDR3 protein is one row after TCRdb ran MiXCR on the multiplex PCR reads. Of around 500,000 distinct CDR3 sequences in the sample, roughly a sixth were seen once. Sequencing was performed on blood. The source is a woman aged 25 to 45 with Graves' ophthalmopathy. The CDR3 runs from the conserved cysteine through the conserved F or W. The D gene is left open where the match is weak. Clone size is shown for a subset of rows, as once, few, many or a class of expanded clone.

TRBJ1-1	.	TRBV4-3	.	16	TGCGCCAGCAGCCAAGGGGCCGGGGGGCGGGGCACTGAAGCTTTCTTT	CASSQGAGGRGTEAFF
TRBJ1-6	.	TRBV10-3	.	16	TGTGCCATCAGTGAGGGGAGGAGCTCCTATAATTCACCCCTCCACTTT	CAISEGRSSYNSPLHF
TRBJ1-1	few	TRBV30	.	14	TGCGCCTGGAAGCGGTCCCCACTCGGCGTGGAAGCTTTCTTT	CAWKRSPLGVEAFF
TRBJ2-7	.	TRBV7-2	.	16	TGTGCCAGCAGCCCCAGGGAGTTTCCTTCCAACTACGAGCAGTACTTC	CASSPREFPSNYEQYF
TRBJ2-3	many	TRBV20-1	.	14	TGCAGTGCCAGGGGGGAGACTAGCACAGATACGCAGTATTTT	CSARGETSTDTQYF
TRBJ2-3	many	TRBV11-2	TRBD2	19	TGTGCCAGCAGCTTCGCTGGACTAGCGGGAGTTGTTATCACAGATACGCAGTATTTT	CASSFAGLAGVVITDTQYF
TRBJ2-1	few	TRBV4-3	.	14	TGCGCCAGCAGCCACGGGGACGTCTACAATGAGCAGTTCTTC	CASSHGDVYNEQFF
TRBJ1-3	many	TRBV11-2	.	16	TGTGCCAGCAGCTTAGGGGGCACCTACTCTGGAAACACCATATATTTT	CASSLGGTYSGNTIYF
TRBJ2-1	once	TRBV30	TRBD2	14	TGTGCCTGGAGGTGGCTAGCGGGCTACAATGAGCAGTTCTTC	CAWRWLAGYNEQFF
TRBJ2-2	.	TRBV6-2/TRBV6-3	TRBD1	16	TGTGCCAGCAGTTTTCCCCAGGGGGTTGAAACCGTGGAGCTGTTTTTT	CASSFPQGVETVELFF
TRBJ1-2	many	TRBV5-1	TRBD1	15	TGCGCCAGCAGCTTAGGGGGCAGGGCGACTTTGGGCTACACCTTC	CASSLGGRATLGYTF
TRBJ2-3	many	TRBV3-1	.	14	TGTGCCAGCAGCCTATGGGAACAGACGGATACGCAGTATTTT	CASSLWEQTDTQYF
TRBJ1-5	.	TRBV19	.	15	TGTGCCAGTAGTATTCCTCCAGGGCTCAATCAGCCCCAGCATTTT	CASSIPPGLNQPQHF
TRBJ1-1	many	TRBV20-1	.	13	TGCAGTGCCCAGGACAGAGTGAACACTGAAGCTTTCTTT	CSAQDRVNTEAFF
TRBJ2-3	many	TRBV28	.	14	TGTGCCAGCAGTACTGACGGGGGATCAGATACGCAGTATTTT	CASSTDGGSDTQYF
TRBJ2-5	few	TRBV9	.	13	TGTGCCAGCAGCGAATCGGGCAGGGGTCCGAGGTACTTC	CASSESGRGPRYF
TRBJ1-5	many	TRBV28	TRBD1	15	TGTGCCAGCAGCCTTTACGGGACAGGGGGTCAGCCCCAGCATTTT	CASSLYGTGGQPQHF
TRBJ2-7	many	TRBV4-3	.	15	TGCGCCAGCAGCCAAGATCGGTGGCAGGGCTACGAGCAGTACTTC	CASSQDRWQGYEQYF
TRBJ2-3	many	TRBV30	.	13	TGTGCCTGGAGTCTTTTTGGCACAGATACGCAGTATTTT	CAWSLFGTDTQYF
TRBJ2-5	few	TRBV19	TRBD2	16	TGTGCCAGTAGTATTGGCGGGCTAGCGGGAGAAGAGACCCAGTACTTC	CASSIGGLAGEETQYF
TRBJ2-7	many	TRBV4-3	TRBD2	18	TGCGCCAGCAGCCAAGAGTGGACTAGCGGGCCGAGCTCCTACGAGCAGTACTTC	CASSQEWTSGPSSYEQYF
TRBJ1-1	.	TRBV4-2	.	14	TGTGCCAGCAGCCGAGGAGACAGGAGCACTGAAGCTTTCTTT	CASSRGDRSTEAFF
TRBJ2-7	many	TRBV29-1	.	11	TGCAGCGTTCGGCTTAGGCTCGAGCAGTACTTC	CSVRLRLEQYF
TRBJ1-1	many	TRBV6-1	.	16	TGTGCCAGCAGTGAAGCAACAGGAGGGATGAACACTGAAGCTTTCTTT	CASSEATGGMNTEAFF
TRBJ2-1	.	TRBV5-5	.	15	TGTGCCAGCAGCCCTACAATGAGCTCCTACAATGAGCAGTTCTTC	CASSPTMSSYNEQFF
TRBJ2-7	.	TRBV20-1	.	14	TGCAGTGCTAGCCCCGGGACAAGCTACTACGAGCAGTACTTC	CSASPGTSYYEQYF
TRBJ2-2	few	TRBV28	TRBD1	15	TGTGCCAGCAGTTTCCGGGACAGGGGTCCCGGGGAGCTGTTTTTT	CASSFRDRGPGELFF
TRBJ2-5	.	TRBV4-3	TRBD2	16	TGCGCCAGCAGCCAAGGGACTAGCGGGAATGGCGAGACCCAGTACTTC	CASSQGTSGNGETQYF
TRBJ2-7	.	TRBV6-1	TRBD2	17	TGTGCCAGCAGTCCTCAATTTAGACTAGCGCCGAACTACGAGCAGTACTTC	CASSPQFRLAPNYEQYF
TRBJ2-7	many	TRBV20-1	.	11	TGCAGTGCTAGAGTGTGGGGGATGTGGTACTTC	CSARVWGMWYF